This T cell receptor beta chain was sequenced during a study of cytomegalovirus exposure and HLA in healthy donors. Study-wide results and caveats: Across donors, most TCRs were seen rarely, yet some public ones were widespread. Some 150 TCR beta chains were listed as cytomegalovirus-associated.

The PCR had 60 Vbeta and 13 Jbeta primers. Only in-frame clones appear in the TCRdb table, and some are missing; sequencing was by immunoSEQ multiplex PCR. Of 110,000 or so clones listed, 60% to 80% are singletons. CDR3 length: 15 residues. CDR1 is SNHLY and CDR2 is FYNNEI in the germline V gene. The ends were cut back, 8 bases at V and 1 base at J, with 15 bases in the middle. Turning to this clone: Antigen unknown.

The chain uses TRBV2 and TRBJ2-1, with D perhaps TRBD2 (5 bases). What was sequenced was PBMCs. The TCR was taken from a woman under 40 in good health and CMV-seropositive. The CDR3 loop reads CASRPTSKSYNEQFF. The CDR3 coding sequence is TGTGCCAGCCGACCAACTAGTAAGTCCTACAATGAGCAGTTCTTC.